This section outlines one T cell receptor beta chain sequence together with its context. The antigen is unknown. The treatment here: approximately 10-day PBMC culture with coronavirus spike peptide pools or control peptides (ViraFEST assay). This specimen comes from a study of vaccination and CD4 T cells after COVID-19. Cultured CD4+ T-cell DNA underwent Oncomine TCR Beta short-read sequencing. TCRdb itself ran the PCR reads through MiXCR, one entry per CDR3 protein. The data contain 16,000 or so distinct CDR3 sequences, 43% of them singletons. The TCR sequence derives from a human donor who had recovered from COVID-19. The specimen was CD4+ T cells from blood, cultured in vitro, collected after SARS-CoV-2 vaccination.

The CDR3: CASSYSGDGSYEQYF. The CDR3 DNA reads TGTGCCAGCAGTTACTCGGGAGACGGATCCTACGAGCAGTACTTC. The chain is built from TRBV6-5 and TRBJ2-7, with TRBD2 as a possible D gene (5 bases). With 0 bases removed from V and 1 base from J, the gap between germline ends came to 10 bases. The CDR3 has 15 residues. CDR1 and CDR2 (germline): MNHEY, SVGAGI.